This record covers a single T cell receptor (beta chain). Its antigen is unknown. No qualities accompany the bases; no much larger clone lies one base away. The CDR3 regions of human TCRbeta chains were analyzed by immunosequencing. The original methods were these. Repertoire TCRs were checked for matches against a reference library of SARS-CoV-2-specific TCRs that had been generated using the MIRA antigen-specificity platform. Breadth was defined as the fraction of unique TCRs that were SARS-CoV-2-associated, and depth was defined as the fraction of total T cells that were SARS-CoV-2-associated. Using the MIRA data, every spike-specific TCR was mapped to the spike region that the TCR reacted to and assigned to either a CD4 or a CD8 class. Log10-transformed breadth and depth values were compared by one-way ANOVA with Sidak's multiple comparisons tests. In TCRdb, the immuneACCESS table is reduced to in-frame sequences with V and J assigned. These tables do not hold every clone; where another copy was compared, an unresolved V gene accounts for under half, and the others remain unexplained. V and J calls and clone size are those listed in that table; D and trimming were worked out from the DNA. A total of about 90,000 clones appear in this sample, approximately 89% of them only once. The ten largest account for 4% to 6% of the sample.

The junction carries 13 bases between V and J, which are trimmed by 6 bases and 5 bases respectively. Per the germline V gene, MDHEN is the CDR1 and SYDVKM is the CDR2. The CDR3 sequence holds 13 residues, the cysteine and phenylalanine included. Just CDR3 DNA is preserved here, 39 bases in frame from base 1. The sample's time point label, in plain terms: baseline before first vaccination. The treatment or condition label corresponds to: meningococcal conjugate vaccine given as trial control. The vaccinee samples were drawn from two UK trials, COV001 and COV002, one of which was a single-blind randomized controlled phase 2/3 trial testing AZD1222 (ChAdOx1 nCoV-19) in healthy adults. For TCRbeta chain sequencing, PBMC samples were collected from trial participants at day 0 and at day 28 after the second dose. The sample originates from a study of T cell responses to AZD1222 COVID-19 vaccine (dated by TCRdb to the early 2020s). As for the study more broadly: TCR sequencing was performed for 230 to 250 trial participants, of whom about 200 were given two doses of AZD1222 and around 25 were given two doses of MenACWY control vaccine. Trial participants were enrolled into age subgroups of 18-55, 56-69 and 70-plus years, which contained around 140, 26 and 57 TCR-sequenced participants, respectively.

The research as a whole found: A significant rise in spike-specific TCR breadth and depth was observed after two AZD1222 doses relative to day 0 and relative to MenACWY recipients. Most participants were white British and females outnumbered males, and the authors suggested that clonal diversity may have been underestimated. The vaccine-associated CD4 TCRs covered the entire spike protein, and the dominant responses fell in regions 160-218 and 743-854. Reportedly, almost half of the unique spike-specific TCRs recognized epitopes lying outside the regions that are mutated in the B.1.351 and B.1.1.7 variants. The 56-69-year group was small, and its depth increase did not reach significance, likely because of low power. Conclusions about previously exposed vaccinees were limited because only a handful of AZD1222 recipients were SARS-CoV-2 seropositive at baseline. Because no samples from the day 14 peak response were available, repertoires could be characterized only after the peak T cell response.

The receptor chain draws on TRBV28 and TRBJ1-2, with the D gene not clear enough to name. The TCR was taken from an adult in good health. Here the sequenced sample was peripheral blood, taken on day 0 of MenACWY control vaccination. The DNA sequence is as follows: TGTGCCAGCAGCACCCCGGCCGTTTATGGCTACACCTTC. The resulting protein is CASSTPAVYGYTF.